A single sample gave rise to the 29 T cell receptor beta chains below, sequenced in a study of PD-1 blockade in classical Hodgkin lymphoma. Generated by immunoSEQ multiplex PCR, the TCRdb table keeps only in-frame clones and is missing some. The sample yields fewer than 25,000 clones, 80% to 90% seen once. All patients experienced relapse after autologous stem cell transplantation, and brentuximab vedotin exposure was variable. This material consisted of peripheral blood mononuclear cells (PBMCs), taken before the second cycle of nivolumab. All receptors derive from a human donor with classical Hodgkin lymphoma.

This chain connects TRBV7-9 to TRBJ1-2; 9 bases agree with TRBD1. The V gene's germline CDR1 is SEHNR and CDR2 FQNEAQ (reference sequence). CDR3 length: 13 amino acids. The V and J ends lost 6 bases and 6 bases, in that order; junction bases with no gene match: 5. Here the CDR3 DNA reads TGTGCCAGCAGTGATGGACAGGGGCATGGCTACACCTTC. It yields the protein CASSDGQGHGYTF.

CDR3 DNA: TGCGCCAGCAGACAGGGGGCAGGTGAAAAACTGTTTTTT. It encodes CASRQGAGEKLFF. The chain joins TRBV5-1 to TRBJ1-4; TRBD1 matches 9 bases. Germline-derived CDR1 and CDR2 are SGHRS and YFSETQ. J lost 7 bases, V lost 5 bases, and 3 bases had no gene match. This CDR3 spans 13 amino acids. Complete variable domain (other parts from reference TRBV5-1 and TRBJ1-4): KAGVTQTPRYLIKTRGQQVTLSCSPISGHRSVSWYQQTPGQGLQFLFEYFSETQRNKGNFPGRFSGRQFSNSRSEMNVSTLELGDSALYLCASRQGAGEKLFFGSGTQLSVL.

This clone showed up just once. The J gene is TRBJ2-7, the V gene TRBV4-1, with D uncertain. The V and J ends lost 4 bases and 9 bases respectively, with 16 bases between them. Germline CDR1 MGHRA, CDR2 YSYEKL. The CDR3 length is 13 residues. CDR3 bases: TGCGCCAGCAGCCCCCTTGACCCCCCTTTGCAGTACTTC. Protein: CASSPLDPPLQYF.

The sample holds a few counts of this clone. The chain uses TRBV7-9 and TRBJ1-6, with D possibly being TRBD1 (5 bases). The length of the CDR3 is 13 residues. In germline, CDR1 is SEHNR, CDR2 FQNEAQ (reference sequence). The V end lost 5 bases, the J end lost 7 bases, and 9 bases lay between the germline ends. The CDR3 DNA is TGTGCCAGCAGCCGGGACGGGAATTCACCCCTCCACTTT. Residues: CASSRDGNSPLHF.

The V call is TRBV19, the J call TRBJ2-2; 10 bases are a match to TRBD2. There are 16 residues in the CDR3. Germline values: CDR1 LNHDA, CDR2 SQIVND (reference sequence). J lost 1 base, V lost 6 bases, and 5 bases had no gene match. The CDR3, as DNA: TGTGCCAGTAGCGGACTAGCGGCTCAGAACACCGGGGAGCTGTTTTTT. It codes for CASSGLAAQNTGELFF.

The chain couples TRBV11-2 to TRBJ2-1; 11 positions match TRBD2. This CDR3 region has 15 residues. V was clipped by 6 bases and J by 4 bases; unmatched bases: 5. CDR1 and CDR2 from the germline V gene are SGHAT and FQNNGV. The CDR3 region has the DNA TGTGCCAGCAGGAAAATAGCGGGGGGGTACAATGAGCAGTTCTTC. Amino acid sequence: CASRKIAGGYNEQFF.

The V call is TRBV11-1, the J call TRBJ2-3, with 8 bases aligning to TRBD2. The CDR3 has 13 amino acids. The germline V gene encodes CDR1 SGHAT and CDR2 FQDESV (reference sequence). Trimming removed 3 bases from V and 8 bases from J; junction bases left unmatched: 4. The CDR3 region is CASSFDAGGTQYF. As DNA, the CDR3 is TGTGCCAGCAGCTTTGACGCGGGGGGTACGCAGTATTTT. Together with reference TRBV11-1 and TRBJ2-3, the CDR3 gives the full variable domain: EAEVAQSPRYKITEKSQAVAFWCDPISGHATLYWYRQILGQGPELLVQFQDESVVDDSQLPKDRFSAERLKGVDSTLKIQPAELGDSAMYLCASSFDAGGTQYFGPGTRLTVL.

The rearrangement joins TRBV5-1 to TRBJ1-1; D is perhaps TRBD1 (6 bases). CDR1 SGHRS and CDR2 YFSETQ come from the germline V gene. The CDR3 is made up of 15 amino acids. V lost 1 base and J 1 base, leaving 11 bases between the germline ends. This CDR3 reads CASSLPLGANTEAFF. The CDR3 bases are TGCGCCAGCAGCTTGCCTTTGGGGGCGAACACTGAAGCTTTCTTT.

This clone was detected only a few times. This chain links TRBV4-1 with TRBJ2-3, with D tentatively TRBD2 (6 bases). Germline CDR1 reads MGHRA; CDR2 reads YSYEKL. This CDR3 region has 18 residues. V was cut by 0 bases and J by 6 bases, with 22 bases left in between. DNA of the CDR3: TGCGCCAGCAGCCAAGATAGGAGGGCAGACGTAACGTTGGATACGCAGTATTTT. Its translation is CASSQDRRADVTLDTQYF.

The V and J genes are TRBV11-2 and TRBJ2-7, with D perhaps being TRBD1 or TRBD2 (5 bases each). The CDR3 is 15 residues long. From germline, CDR1 is SGHAT and CDR2 FQNNGV. V shed 3 bases and J shed 1 base, with 13 bases lying between them. The CDR3 is CASSFSPGTSYEQYF. For the CDR3, the DNA is TGTGCCAGCAGCTTTTCCCCGGGGACGTCCTACGAGCAGTACTTC.

The J gene is TRBJ2-5, the V gene TRBV5-1; the match to TRBD1 covers 9 bases. With V trimmed by 4 bases and J by 5 bases, 9 bases remained unmatched. Germline loops: CDR1 SGHRS, CDR2 YFSETQ. This CDR3 is 15 amino acids long. The CDR3 region is CASSVITGGGETQYF. The DNA of the CDR3 is TGCGCCAGCAGCGTAATAACAGGGGGCGGTGAGACCCAGTACTTC.

In DNA, the CDR3 is TGTGCCAGCAGCTCTATTGCTGCCCCCGGGACAGGGCTTGAAAAACTGTTTTTT. Amino acids: CASSSIAAPGTGLEKLFF. The chain uses TRBV7-9 and TRBJ1-4; 9 bases fit TRBD1. Germline V gene sequence: CDR1 SEHNR, CDR2 FQNEAQ (reference sequence). The junction had 16 bases not matched to a gene; V was cut back by 4 bases and J by 7 bases. CDR3 length equals 18 residues.

The V and J genes are TRBV5-1 and TRBJ2-3; maybe TRBD2 (6 bases). The CDR3 has 15 amino acids. Trimming took off 0 bases at V and 4 bases at J, with 12 bases between the two ends. Germline assignment: CDR1 SGHRS and CDR2 YFSETQ. The CDR3 sequence: CASSLAVADADTQYF. The CDR3 DNA follows: TGCGCCAGCAGCTTGGCAGTAGCGGACGCAGATACGCAGTATTTT.

The chain has TRBV7-8 and TRBJ1-3, with TRBD1 as a possible D gene (6 bases). With 3 bases removed from V and 3 bases from J, the gap between germline ends came to 12 bases. There are 15 residues in the CDR3. Looked up from germline, CDR1 is SGHVS and CDR2 is FQNEAQ. This chain's CDR3 is CASSFTGYSGNTIYF. As DNA, the CDR3 is TGTGCCAGCAGCTTTACAGGGTATAGTGGAAACACCATATATTTT.

This clone was counted once. The rearrangement joins TRBV5-1 to TRBJ1-5; perhaps TRBD1 as D (5 bases). The CDR3 sequence is 14 residues long. Per the germline V gene, CDR1 is SGHRS and CDR2 is YFSETQ. V was pared by 4 bases and J by 3 bases, with 11 bases between. As DNA, the CDR3 is TGCGCCAGCAGCATTTCAGGGAACAATCAGCCCCAGCATTTT. Its protein product is CASSISGNNQPQHF.

V gene TRBV11-2 combines with J gene TRBJ2-2, with a possible D match to TRBD2 (6 bases). The V and J ends lost 5 bases and 1 base respectively, with 14 bases between them. Germline V gives CDR1 SGHAT, CDR2 FQNNGV. CDR3 length equals 16 residues. DNA for the CDR3: TGTGCCAGCAGCCAGCGGGCGACAGAGAACACCGGGGAGCTGTTTTTT. It translates to CASSQRATENTGELFF.

The chain recombines TRBV12-5 with TRBJ2-5; 7 bases line up with TRBD2. This CDR3 has 13 residues. With V trimmed by 7 bases and J by 4 bases, 6 bases remained unmatched. Germline V CDR1 and CDR2: LGHNT, FRNRAP. The CDR3 sequence is CASEVSGGETQYF. The DNA of the CDR3 is TGTGCTAGTGAGGTCTCGGGGGGAGAGACCCAGTACTTC.

The chain uses TRBV5-1 and TRBJ2-3, with D perhaps matching TRBD1 (6 bases). Germline V gene data show CDR1 as SGHRS and CDR2 as YFSETQ. Trimming left V 4 bases short and J 4 bases short, with 16 bases between. This CDR3 has 15 amino acids. The CDR3 DNA follows: TGCGCCAGCAGCCAAATGGGGCAGGGGTCAGATACGCAGTATTTT. Its translation is CASSQMGQGSDTQYF.

The V and J genes are TRBV7-2 and TRBJ2-7; no definite D call. The CDR3 is 13 residues long. Between the trimmed V and J ends, which lost 5 bases and 2 bases, there was a span of 10 bases. Per germline, CDR1 SGHTA and CDR2 FQGNSA. This CDR3 reads CASSMTVPYEQYF. In DNA, the CDR3 is TGTGCCAGCAGCATGACTGTTCCCTACGAGCAGTACTTC.

The rearrangement joins TRBV5-1 to TRBJ2-1; unclear D gene. Trimming cost V 3 bases and J 5 bases, with 12 bases left between them. Germline lookup yields CDR1 SGHRS and CDR2 YFSETQ. The CDR3 sequence is 14 residues long. The CDR3 DNA sequence: TGCGCCAGCAGCTCAATGGGAAGTAACAATGAGCAGTTCTTC. It translates to CASSSMGSNNEQFF.

The sample holds one count of this clone. The rearrangement joins TRBV5-1 to TRBJ2-3, with a weak D call TRBD2 (5 bases). The length of the CDR3 is 13 residues. The V gene's germline CDR1 is SGHRS and CDR2 YFSETQ. Trimming pared 4 bases from V and 5 bases from J, leaving 11 bases between. CDR3 protein: CASSGTGLDTQYF. The CDR3 coding sequence is TGCGCCAGCAGCGGTACGGGGTTAGATACGCAGTATTTT.

The chain joins TRBV18 to TRBJ2-7, with TRBD2 matching 9 bases. V was pared by 3 bases and J by 4 bases, with 10 bases of the junction left unmatched. Germline V gene sequence: CDR1 KGHSH, CDR2 LQKENI. The CDR3 sequence is 16 residues long. Here the CDR3 reads CASSPSGTSIFYEQYF. CDR3 DNA sequence: TGTGCCAGCTCACCGTCCGGGACTAGCATTTTTTACGAGCAGTACTTC. Full variable domain (remainder filled in from reference TRBV18 and TRBJ2-7): NAGVMQNPRHLVRRRGQEARLRCSPMKGHSHVYWYRQLPEEGLKFMVYLQKENIIDESGMPKERFSAEFPKEGPSILRIQQVVRGDSAAYFCASSPSGTSIFYEQYFGPGTRLTVT.

This clone was recorded a few times. The V and J genes are TRBV7-9 and TRBJ2-3; D perhaps matches TRBD2 (5 bases). Trimming took 5 bases from V and 4 from J, leaving 13 bases between them. From germline, CDR1 is SEHNR and CDR2 FQNEAQ (reference sequence). The CDR3 is 14 amino acids. This CDR3 reads CASSHSASPDTQYF. The CDR3 DNA reads as TGTGCCAGCAGCCACTCGGCTAGCCCAGATACGCAGTATTTT.

DNA of the CDR3: TGTGCCAGCAGCTTATGGGGGGCTCGACAGCCCCAGCATTTT. It translates to CASSLWGARQPQHF. This chain connects TRBV7-2 to TRBJ1-5; maybe TRBD1 (6 bases). The CDR3 has 14 residues. With 2 bases removed from V and 7 bases from J, the gap between germline ends came to 12 bases. Germline V lookup: CDR1 SGHTA, CDR2 FQGNSA.

The rearrangement joins TRBV6-5 to TRBJ1-1; a possible D gene is TRBD1 (6 bases). The V and J ends lost 6 bases and 1 base respectively, with 15 bases between them. CDR3 length: 15 residues. Germline V lookup: CDR1 MNHEY, CDR2 SVGAGI. CDR3 amino acids: CASRLSGTSNTEAFF. CDR3 DNA sequence: TGTGCCAGCAGACTTTCCGGGACATCGAACACTGAAGCTTTCTTT.

The rearrangement uses TRBV4-3 and TRBJ2-1, with 15 bases identical to TRBD2. The CDR3 has 18 amino acids. V was pared by 4 bases and J by 4 bases, with 8 bases of the junction left unmatched. Germline V gene sequence: CDR1 LGHNA, CDR2 YSLEER. CDR3 protein: CASSPRTSGGATYNEQFF. The CDR3 DNA follows: TGCGCCAGCAGCCCTCGGACTAGCGGGGGGGCCACATACAATGAGCAGTTCTTC.

J is TRBJ2-2 and V is TRBV2; TRBD1 matches at 8 bases. Germline-derived CDR1 and CDR2 are SNHLY and FYNNEI. This CDR3 spans 16 amino acids. Losses at the gene ends were 5 bases for V and 5 bases for J; bases not matched to a gene: 10. CDR3 coding DNA: TGTGCCAGCAGTTCCTGGACAGGGAAGGTTACCGGGGAGCTGTTTTTT. Translating gives CASSSWTGKVTGELFF.

The genes are TRBV2 and TRBJ2-3; 9 nucleotides match TRBD2. The germline gives CDR1 SNHLY, CDR2 FYNNEI. CDR3 length: 18 amino acids. Germline trimming cut 0 bases from V and 6 bases from J; bases unmatched to any gene: 13. The CDR3 sequence: CASSEALGSGGGADTQYF. The CDR3 region has the DNA TGTGCCAGCAGTGAAGCGCTTGGGAGTGGCGGGGGGGCGGATACGCAGTATTTT.

This clone was seen just once. The chain joins TRBV27 to TRBJ2-1; D may be TRBD2 (6 bases). The V gene's germline CDR1 is MNHEY and CDR2 SMNVEV (reference sequence). CDR3 length equals 15 residues. The V end lost 2 bases, the J end lost 1 base, and 9 bases lay between the germline ends. For the CDR3, the DNA is TGTGCCAGCAGTTTAGTAGCGGCTTCCTACAATGAGCAGTTCTTC. It translates to CASSLVAASYNEQFF.